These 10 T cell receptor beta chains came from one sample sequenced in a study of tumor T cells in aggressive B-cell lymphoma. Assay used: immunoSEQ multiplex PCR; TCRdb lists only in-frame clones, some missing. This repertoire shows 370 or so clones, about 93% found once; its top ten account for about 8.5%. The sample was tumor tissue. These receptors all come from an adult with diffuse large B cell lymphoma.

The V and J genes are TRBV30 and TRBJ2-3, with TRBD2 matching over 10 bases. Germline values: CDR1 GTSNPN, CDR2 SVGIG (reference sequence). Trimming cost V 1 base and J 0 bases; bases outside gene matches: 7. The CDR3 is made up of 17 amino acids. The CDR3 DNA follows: TGTGCCTGGAGTGACGCGGGACTAGCGCGAAGCACAGATACGCAGTATTTT. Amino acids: CAWSDAGLARSTDTQYF.

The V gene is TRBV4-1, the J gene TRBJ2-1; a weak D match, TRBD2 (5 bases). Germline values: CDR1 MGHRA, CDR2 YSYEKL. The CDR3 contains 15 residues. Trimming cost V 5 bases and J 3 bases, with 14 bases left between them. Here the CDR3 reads CASSEDSTFYNEQFF. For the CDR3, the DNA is TGCGCCAGCAGCGAGGACTCCACTTTCTACAATGAGCAGTTCTTC.

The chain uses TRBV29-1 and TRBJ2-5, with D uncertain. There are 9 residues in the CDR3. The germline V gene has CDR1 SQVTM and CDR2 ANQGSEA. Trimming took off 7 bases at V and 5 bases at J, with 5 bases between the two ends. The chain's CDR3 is CSGPETQYF. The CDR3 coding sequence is TGCAGCGGGCCGGAGACCCAGTACTTC. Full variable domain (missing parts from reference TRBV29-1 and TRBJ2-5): SAVISQKPSRDICQRGTSLTIQCQVDSQVTMMFWYRQQPGQSLTLIATANQGSEATYESGFVIDKFPISRPNLTFSTLTVSNMSPEDSSIYLCSGPETQYFGPGTRLLVL.

CDR3 amino acids: CASSLGTASSYEQYF. In DNA, the CDR3 is TGTGCCAGCAGTTTGGGGACAGCCAGCTCCTACGAGCAGTACTTC. The chain employs TRBV28 and TRBJ2-7, with TRBD1 matching 7 bases. J was trimmed by 0 bases and V by 3 bases; bases with no gene match: 5. Per germline, CDR1 MDHEN and CDR2 SYDVKM. CDR3 size: 15 residues.

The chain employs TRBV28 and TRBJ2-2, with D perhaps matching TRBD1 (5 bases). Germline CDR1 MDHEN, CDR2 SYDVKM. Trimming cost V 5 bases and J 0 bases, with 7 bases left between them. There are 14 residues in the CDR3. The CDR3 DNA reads TGTGCCAGCAGTCCGGACACGAACACCGGGGAGCTGTTTTTT. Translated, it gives CASSPDTNTGELFF. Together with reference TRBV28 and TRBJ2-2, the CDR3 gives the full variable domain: DVKVTQSSRYLVKRTGEKVFLECVQDMDHENMFWYRQDPGLGLRLIYFSYDVKMKEKGDIPEGYSVSREKKERFSLILESASTNQTSMYLCASSPDTNTGELFFGEGSRLTVL.

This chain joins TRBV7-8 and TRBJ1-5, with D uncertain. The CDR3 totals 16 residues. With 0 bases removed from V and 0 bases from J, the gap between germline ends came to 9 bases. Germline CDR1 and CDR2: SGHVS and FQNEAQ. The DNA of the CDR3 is TGTGCCAGCAGCTTAGCGCTCGGGGATAGCAATCAGCCCCAGCATTTT. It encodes CASSLALGDSNQPQHF.

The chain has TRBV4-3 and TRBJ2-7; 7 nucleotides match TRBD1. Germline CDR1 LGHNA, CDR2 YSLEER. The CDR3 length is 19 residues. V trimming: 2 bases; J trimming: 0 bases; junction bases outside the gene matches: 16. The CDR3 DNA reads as TGCGCCAGCAGCCAATCCTTAGGGCCGACAGGGCATAGCTCCTACGAGCAGTACTTC. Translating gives CASSQSLGPTGHSSYEQYF.

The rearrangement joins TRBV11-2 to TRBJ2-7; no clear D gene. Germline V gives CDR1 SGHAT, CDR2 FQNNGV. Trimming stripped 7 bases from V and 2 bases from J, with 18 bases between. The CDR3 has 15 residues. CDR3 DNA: TGTGCCAGCATTGCTTGGGTCAACAGTACCTACGAGCAGTACTTC. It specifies CASIAWVNSTYEQYF.

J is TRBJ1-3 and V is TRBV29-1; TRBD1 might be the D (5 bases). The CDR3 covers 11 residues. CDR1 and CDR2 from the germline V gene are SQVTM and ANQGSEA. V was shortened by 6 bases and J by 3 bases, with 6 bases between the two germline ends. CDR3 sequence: CSVTVGNTIYF. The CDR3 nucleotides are TGCAGCGTGACAGTTGGAAACACCATATATTTT.

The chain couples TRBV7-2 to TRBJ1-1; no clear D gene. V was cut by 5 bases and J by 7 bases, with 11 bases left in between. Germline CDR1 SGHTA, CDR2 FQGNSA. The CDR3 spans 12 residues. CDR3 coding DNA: TGTGCCAGCAGCCAGGATCGGGGTGAAGCTTTCTTT. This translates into CASSQDRGEAFF.